The clone carrying this T cell receptor beta chain was seen at least ten times. No antigen is known for it. This sample was included in a study of molecular identifiers for immune sequencing clone quantification. Sorting was used to obtain naive CD8 T cells (CD8+CD4-CCR7+CD45RA+). The CDR3 loop spans 18 amino acids. In germline, CDR1 is DFQATT, CDR2 SNEGSKA (reference sequence). V lost 0 bases to trimming and J lost 0 bases; unmatched junction nucleotides: 9. TCRdb processed the PCR reads anew with MiXCR; each CDR3 protein has one entry. The sample records tens of thousands of distinct CDR3 sequences, 15% to 20% being singletons. Study results and limitations: In CMV-specific effectors, clones above 20 copies held over 97% of molecules; naive, under 1%.

Sequencing was carried out using naive CD8+ T cells from blood, with Jurkat cell RNA spiked in. Subset given: FACS-sorted CD8+CD4-CCR7+CD45RA+ naive T cells. J is TRBJ2-3 and V is TRBV20-1, with TRBD2 matching over 10 bases. The source of this sequence is a human donor in good health. Some libraries in this study had Jurkat cell RNA spiked in. The CDR3 DNA reads as TGCAGTGCTAGAGATGGGAGCGGGGGGGCCCCTAGCACAGATACGCAGTATTTT. Translated: CSARDGSGGAPSTDTQYF.